This is a list of T cell receptor beta chains from one sample in a study of blood T cell repertoires in COVID-19. Assay: immunoSEQ multiplex PCR; the TCRdb copy retains only in-frame clones and omits some. The table includes tens of thousands of clones, about 88% detected once. The specimen was peripheral blood. These TCRs come from a human donor in a cohort sampled during active COVID-19. The CDR3 runs from the conserved cysteine through the conserved F or W. A D gene is named only where the DNA matches it firmly. The listing skips clone size in some rows; elsewhere it reads once, few, many or a size class.

v_gene	len	d_gene	abundance	j_gene	CDR3nt	CDR3aa
TRBV5-1	13	NA	NA	TRBJ1-1	TGCGCCAGCTCCGGGACATCGAACACTGAAGCTTTCTTT	CASSGTSNTEAFF
TRBV25-1	15	TRBD1	NA	TRBJ1-4	TGTGCCAGCAGACCTACGACAGGGTCTGGCGAAAAACTGTTTTTT	CASRPTTGSGEKLFF
TRBV5-1	16	TRBD2	once	TRBJ2-3	TGCGCCAGCAGCTTTCTGACTAGCGGGGGCACAGATACGCAGTATTTT	CASSFLTSGGTDTQYF
TRBV9	13	TRBD1	NA	TRBJ2-7	TGTGCCAGCAGCACCCGACAGGGGTACGAGCAGTACTTC	CASSTRQGYEQYF
TRBV5-8	15	NA	NA	TRBJ2-7	TGTGCCAGCAGCCCCCGGACTAAATCGATCCACGAGCAGTACTTC	CASSPRTKSIHEQYF
TRBV4-3	14	TRBD1	once	TRBJ1-2	TGCGCCAGCAGCCAAGTAGACAGGGGGCAAGGCTACACCTTC	CASSQVDRGQGYTF
TRBV6-7	14	NA	NA	TRBJ1-2	TGTGCCAGCAATACGTCCACAGCGGGCTATGGCTACACCTTC	CASNTSTAGYGYTF
TRBV5-1	18	TRBD1	NA	TRBJ2-2	TGCGCCAGCAGCTTGGTGCCAACAGGGGGCGCGAACACCGGGGAGCTGTTTTTT	CASSLVPTGGANTGELFF
TRBV29-1	14	NA	NA	TRBJ2-5	TGCAGCCTTCTTGCTCCTGTGGCGGGGGAGACCCAGTACTTC	CSLLAPVAGETQYF
TRBV15	16	TRBD2	NA	TRBJ2-1	TGTGCCACCAGCAGAGAGCGGGGGGGCTCCTACAATGAGCAGTTCTTC	CATSRERGGSYNEQFF
TRBV3-1/TRBV3-2	18	NA	once	TRBJ1-1	TGTGCCAGCAGCCAAGAAGGTTTACCGGGACTGAGGAACACTGAAGCTTTCTTT	CASSQEGLPGLRNTEAFF
TRBV21-1	16	NA	NA	TRBJ2-4	TGTGCCAGCAGCAAGCCGCAACAGGGGGGGGAAAACATTCAGTACTTC	CASSKPQQGGENIQYF
TRBV6-1	14	NA	NA	TRBJ2-3	TGTGCCAGCAGTGATAATGTAGTTGCAGATACGCAGTATTTT	CASSDNVVADTQYF
TRBV19	14	NA	once	TRBJ1-2	TGTGCCAGTAGTATAGATCAGGGAAACTATGGCTACACCTTC	CASSIDQGNYGYTF
TRBV29-1	15	TRBD1	NA	TRBJ2-1	TGCAGCGCACAGGGGTTGGCTAGTTCCTACAATGAGCAGTTCTTC	CSAQGLASSYNEQFF
TRBV5-6	16	TRBD2	NA	TRBJ2-1	TGTGCCAGCAGCTCCGCTAGCGGCGACTCCTACAATGAGCAGTTCTTC	CASSSASGDSYNEQFF
TRBV29-1	14	TRBD1	NA	TRBJ2-7	TGCAGCGTTCGAGGGACAGGGGATTCCTACGAGCAGTACTTC	CSVRGTGDSYEQYF
TRBV7-9	16	NA	NA	TRBJ1-5	TGTGCCAGCAGCTCTGTGGGGCGGAATAGCAATCAGCCCCAGCATTTT	CASSSVGRNSNQPQHF
TRBV11-2	15	NA	NA	TRBJ2-3	TGTGCCAGCAGCCAGGGGCCAGTTAGCACAGATACGCAGTATTTT	CASSQGPVSTDTQYF
TRBV15	15	NA	NA	TRBJ2-1	TGTGCCACCAGCAGAGAGCCTACACCGGGACAACCGCCGTTCTTC	CATSREPTPGQPPFF
TRBV6-6	16	NA	NA	TRBJ1-2	TGTGCCAGCAGTTACTCGTTGTCGCGCAGGTCTGATGGCTACACCTTC	CASSYSLSRRSDGYTF
TRBV2	12	NA	NA	TRBJ2-5	TGTGCCAGCAGTGAGGCTGAAGAGACCCAGTACTTC	CASSEAEETQYF
TRBV5-4	19	NA	NA	TRBJ1-1	TGTGCCAGCCGGGGAAGGGGGGGCAACGCCCCGGCTATGGACACTGAAGCTTTCTTT	CASRGRGGNAPAMDTEAFF
TRBV30	14	TRBD2	NA	TRBJ2-1	TGTGCCTGGAGCCCGGGACTAGAGGTGAATGAGCAGTTCTTC	CAWSPGLEVNEQFF
TRBV3-1/TRBV3-2	16	NA	NA	TRBJ2-1	TGTGCCAGCAGCCTCGGGGGGCTCGGGCGCTACAATGAGCAGTTCTTC	CASSLGGLGRYNEQFF
TRBV5-1	15	TRBD2	NA	TRBJ2-7	TGCGCCAGCAGCTTGACGTCTAGCGGCGCCTACGAGCAGTACTTC	CASSLTSSGAYEQYF
TRBV30	13	TRBD1	NA	TRBJ1-2	TGTGCCTGGAGTGCCCCAGGGGGCAGTGGCTACACCTTC	CAWSAPGGSGYTF
TRBV27	14	NA	NA	TRBJ1-1	TGTGCCAGCAGTTTATATCAGGACTCCACTGAAGCTTTCTTT	CASSLYQDSTEAFF
TRBV3-1/TRBV3-2	16	TRBD1	NA	TRBJ2-3	TGTGCCAGCAGCCAAGGCGTTACAGGGGCCACAGATACGCAGTATTTT	CASSQGVTGATDTQYF
TRBV7-9	15	NA	NA	TRBJ2-2	TGTGCCAGCAGCTTAGCGGGAAGGGAGACCGGGGAGCTGTTTTTT	CASSLAGRETGELFF
TRBV5-4	17	TRBD2	NA	TRBJ2-3	TGTGCCAGCAGCTTGGGACTAGCGGGGAGAAACACAGATACGCAGTATTTT	CASSLGLAGRNTDTQYF
TRBV4-1	12	NA	few	TRBJ1-1	TGCGCCAGCAGCCAAGATAACAGTGAAGCTTTCTTT	CASSQDNSEAFF
TRBV5-6	15	TRBD2	NA	TRBJ2-7	TGTGCCAGCAGCCGCCCGCTAGCGGGAACCTACGAGCAGTACTTC	CASSRPLAGTYEQYF
TRBV5-1	15	TRBD2	NA	TRBJ2-1	TGCGCCAGCAGCTTGGCGGCTAGCGGATACAATGAGCAGTTCTTC	CASSLAASGYNEQFF
TRBV24-1	13	NA	NA	TRBJ1-1	TGTGCCACCAGTGTTGGACAGACCACTGAAGCTTTCTTT	CATSVGQTTEAFF
TRBV7-8	14	TRBD1	NA	TRBJ1-6	TGTGCCACCACGACAGGGAAGCATAATTCACCCCTCCACTTT	CATTTGKHNSPLHF
TRBV5-1	16	TRBD1	NA	TRBJ1-6	TGCGCCAGCAGCCCGAAGGCCGGGACAGGGGGTTCACCCCTCCACTTT	CASSPKAGTGGSPLHF
TRBV20-1	14	TRBD2	once	TRBJ2-1	TGCAGTGCTGGTGGGACTACCGAGTACAATGAGCAGTTCTTC	CSAGGTTEYNEQFF
TRBV12-3/TRBV12-4	12	NA	NA	TRBJ1-5	TGTGCCAGCAGTACAGGGAATCAGCCCCAGCATTTT	CASSTGNQPQHF
TRBV5-1	15	TRBD2	NA	TRBJ2-7	TGCGCCAGCATCCTCTTGTTGGCATCCGGGGGGGAGCAGTACTTC	CASILLLASGGEQYF
TRBV3-1/TRBV3-2	14	NA	NA	TRBJ1-5	TGTGCCAGCAGCCAAGATCTCAGCAATCAGCCCCAGCATTTT	CASSQDLSNQPQHF